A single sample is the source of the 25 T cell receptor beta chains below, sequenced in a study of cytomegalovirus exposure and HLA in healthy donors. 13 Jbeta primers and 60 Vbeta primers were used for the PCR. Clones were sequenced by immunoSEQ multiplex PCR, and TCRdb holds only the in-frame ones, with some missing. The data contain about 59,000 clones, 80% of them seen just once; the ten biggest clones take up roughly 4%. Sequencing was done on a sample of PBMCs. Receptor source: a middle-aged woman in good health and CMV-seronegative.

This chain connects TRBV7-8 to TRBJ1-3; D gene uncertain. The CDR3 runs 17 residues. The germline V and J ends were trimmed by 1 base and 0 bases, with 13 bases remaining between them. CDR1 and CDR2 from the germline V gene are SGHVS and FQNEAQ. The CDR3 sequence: CASSLVPAEGSGNTIYF. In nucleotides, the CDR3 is TGTGCCAGCAGCTTAGTCCCGGCTGAGGGCTCTGGAAACACCATATATTTT.

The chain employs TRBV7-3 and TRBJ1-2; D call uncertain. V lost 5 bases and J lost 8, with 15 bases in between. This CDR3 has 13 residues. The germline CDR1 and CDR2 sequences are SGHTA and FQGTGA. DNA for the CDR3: TGTGCCAGCAGCCCCGGGGTGCTCGGAGGCTACACCTTC. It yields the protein CASSPGVLGGYTF.

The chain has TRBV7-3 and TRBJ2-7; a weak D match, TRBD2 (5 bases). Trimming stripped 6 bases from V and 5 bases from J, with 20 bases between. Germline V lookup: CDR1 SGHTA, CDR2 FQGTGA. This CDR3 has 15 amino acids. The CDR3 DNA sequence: TGTGCCAGCAGGCCGGTTCCGGGGAAAGGAAACGAGCAGTACTTC. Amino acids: CASRPVPGKGNEQYF.

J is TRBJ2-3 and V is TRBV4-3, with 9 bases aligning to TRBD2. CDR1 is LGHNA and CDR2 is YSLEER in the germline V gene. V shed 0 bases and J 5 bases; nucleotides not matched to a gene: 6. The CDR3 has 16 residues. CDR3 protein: CASSQEGGTSLDTQYF. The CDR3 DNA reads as TGCGCCAGCAGCCAAGAAGGCGGGACTAGCTTAGATACGCAGTATTTT.

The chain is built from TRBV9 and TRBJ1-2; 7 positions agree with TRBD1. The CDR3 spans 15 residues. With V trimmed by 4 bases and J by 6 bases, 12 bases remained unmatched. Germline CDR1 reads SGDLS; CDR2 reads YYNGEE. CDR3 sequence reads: CASSSPGYRGHGYTF. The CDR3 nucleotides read TGTGCCAGCAGCTCCCCGGGCTACAGGGGTCATGGCTACACCTTC.

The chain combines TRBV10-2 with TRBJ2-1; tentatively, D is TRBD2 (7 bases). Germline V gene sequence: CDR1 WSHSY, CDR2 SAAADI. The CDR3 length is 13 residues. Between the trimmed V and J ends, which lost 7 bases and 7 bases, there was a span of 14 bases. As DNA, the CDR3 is TGCGCCAGCACCGGGGGGCGCGCGAATGAGCAGTTCTTC. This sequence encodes CASTGGRANEQFF.

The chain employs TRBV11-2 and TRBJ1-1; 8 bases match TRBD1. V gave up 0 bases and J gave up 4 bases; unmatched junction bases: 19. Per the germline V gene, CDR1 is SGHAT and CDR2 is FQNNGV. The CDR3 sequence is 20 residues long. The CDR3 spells CASSLDFWAGGVGRGTEAFF. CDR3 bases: TGTGCCAGCAGCTTAGATTTCTGGGCAGGGGGCGTGGGGAGAGGCACTGAAGCTTTCTTT.

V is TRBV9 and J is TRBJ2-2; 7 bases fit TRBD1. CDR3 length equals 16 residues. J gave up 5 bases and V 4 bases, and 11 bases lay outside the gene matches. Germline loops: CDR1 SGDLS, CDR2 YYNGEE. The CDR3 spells CASSLSGQRGTGELFF. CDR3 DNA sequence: TGTGCCAGCAGCCTATCGGGACAGCGAGGAACCGGGGAGCTGTTTTTT.

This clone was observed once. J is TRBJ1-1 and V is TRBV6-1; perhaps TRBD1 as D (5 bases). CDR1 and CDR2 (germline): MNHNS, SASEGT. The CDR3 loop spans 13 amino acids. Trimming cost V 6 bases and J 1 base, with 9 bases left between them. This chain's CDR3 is CASRSRANTEAFF. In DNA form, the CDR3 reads TGTGCCAGCAGGTCCAGGGCGAACACTGAAGCTTTCTTT.

This CDR3 reads CASSSGLAGGSTDTQYF. Here the CDR3 DNA reads TGCGCCAGCAGCTCGGGACTAGCGGGAGGCTCCACAGATACGCAGTATTTT. This chain joins TRBV5-1 and TRBJ2-3; 15 positions agree with TRBD2. Germline assignment: CDR1 SGHRS and CDR2 YFSETQ. This CDR3 comprises 17 residues. V shed 3 bases, J shed 2 bases, and the junction held 4 bases outside the gene matches. The whole variable domain, filled in from reference TRBV5-1 and TRBJ2-3, reads KAGVTQTPRYLIKTRGQQVTLSCSPISGHRSVSWYQQTPGQGLQFLFEYFSETQRNKGNFPGRFSGRQFSNSRSEMNVSTLELGDSALYLCASSSGLAGGSTDTQYFGPGTRLTVL.

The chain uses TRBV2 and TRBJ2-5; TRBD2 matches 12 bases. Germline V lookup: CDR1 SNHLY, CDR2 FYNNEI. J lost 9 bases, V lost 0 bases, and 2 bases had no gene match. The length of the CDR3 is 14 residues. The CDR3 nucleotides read TGTGCCAGCAGTGAAGCGCTAGCGGGAGGGGCCCAGTACTTC. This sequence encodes CASSEALAGGAQYF.

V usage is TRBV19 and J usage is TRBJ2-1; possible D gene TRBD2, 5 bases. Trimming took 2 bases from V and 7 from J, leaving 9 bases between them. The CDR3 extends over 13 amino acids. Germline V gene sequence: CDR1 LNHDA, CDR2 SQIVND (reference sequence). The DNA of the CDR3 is TGTGCCAGTAGTATACCGGGGTCGAATGAGCAGTTCTTC. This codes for CASSIPGSNEQFF.

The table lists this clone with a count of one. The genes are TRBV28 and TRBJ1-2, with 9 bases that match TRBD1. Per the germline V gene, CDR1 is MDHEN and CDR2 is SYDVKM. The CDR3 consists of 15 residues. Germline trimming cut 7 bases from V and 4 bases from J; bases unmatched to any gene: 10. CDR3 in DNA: TGTGCCAGCACCCCTCGGACAGGGGAATTCTATGGCTACACCTTC. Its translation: CASTPRTGEFYGYTF.

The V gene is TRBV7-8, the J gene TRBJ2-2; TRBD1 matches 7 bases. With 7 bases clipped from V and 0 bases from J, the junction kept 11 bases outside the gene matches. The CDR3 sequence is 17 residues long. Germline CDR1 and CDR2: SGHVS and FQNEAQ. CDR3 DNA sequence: TGTGCCAGCAAGGGGACAGCCACCCGTGCGAACACCGGGGAGCTGTTTTTT. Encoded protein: CASKGTATRANTGELFF.

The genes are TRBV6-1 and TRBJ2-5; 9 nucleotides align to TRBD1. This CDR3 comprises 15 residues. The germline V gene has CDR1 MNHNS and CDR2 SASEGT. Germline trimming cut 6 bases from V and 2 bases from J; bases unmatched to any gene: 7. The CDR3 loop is CASREQGAPQETQYF. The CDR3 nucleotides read TGTGCCAGCAGAGAACAGGGGGCACCACAAGAGACCCAGTACTTC.

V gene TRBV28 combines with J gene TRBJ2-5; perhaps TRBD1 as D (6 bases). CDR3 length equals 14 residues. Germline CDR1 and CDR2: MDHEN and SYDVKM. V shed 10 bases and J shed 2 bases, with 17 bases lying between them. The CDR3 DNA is TGTGCCATCCAAAAGGGGGATAAACAAGAGACCCAGTACTTC. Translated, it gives CAIQKGDKQETQYF.

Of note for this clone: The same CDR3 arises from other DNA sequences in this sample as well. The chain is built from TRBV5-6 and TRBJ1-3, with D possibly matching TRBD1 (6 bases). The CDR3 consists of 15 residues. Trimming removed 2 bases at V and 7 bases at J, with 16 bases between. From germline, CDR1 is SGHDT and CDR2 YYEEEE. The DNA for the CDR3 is TGTGCCAGCAGCTTCGCGTTGGGTCAGGGGAACACCATATATTTT. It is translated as CASSFALGQGNTIYF.

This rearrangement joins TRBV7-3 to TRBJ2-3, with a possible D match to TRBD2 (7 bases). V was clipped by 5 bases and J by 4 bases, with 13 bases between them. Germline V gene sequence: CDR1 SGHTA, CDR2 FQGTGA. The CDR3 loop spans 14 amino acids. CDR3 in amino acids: CASSLGGAADTQYF. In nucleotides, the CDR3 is TGTGCCAGCAGCCTAGGGGGGGCGGCAGATACGCAGTATTTT.

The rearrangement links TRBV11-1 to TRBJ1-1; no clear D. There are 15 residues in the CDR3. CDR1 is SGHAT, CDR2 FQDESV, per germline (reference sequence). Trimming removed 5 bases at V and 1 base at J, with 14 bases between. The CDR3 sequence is CASSPQRGANTEAFF. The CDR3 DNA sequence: TGTGCCAGCAGCCCCCAGCGGGGAGCGAACACTGAAGCTTTCTTT.

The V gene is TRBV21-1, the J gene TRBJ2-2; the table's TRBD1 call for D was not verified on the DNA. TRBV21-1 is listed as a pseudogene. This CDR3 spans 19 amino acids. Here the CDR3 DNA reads TGTGCCAGCAGCAAAGAGTGGGTGGAGACAGGGACGTGCACCGGGGAGCTGTTTTTT. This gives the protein CASSKEWVETGTCTGELFF.

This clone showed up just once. CDR3 region: CASSVGLAASYNEQFF. The CDR3 DNA reads as TGTGCCAGCAGCGTAGGTTTAGCAGCCTCCTACAATGAGCAGTTCTTC. The chain is built from TRBV9 and TRBJ2-1, with D uncertain. CDR3 length equals 16 residues. V dropped 0 bases and J dropped 0 bases, with 10 bases sitting between them. Germline CDR1 reads SGDLS; CDR2 reads YYNGEE.

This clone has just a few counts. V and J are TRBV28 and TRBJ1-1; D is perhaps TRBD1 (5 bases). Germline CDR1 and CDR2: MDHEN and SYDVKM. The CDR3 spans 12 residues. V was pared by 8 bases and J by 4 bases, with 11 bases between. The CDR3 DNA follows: TGTGCCAGCCTTGCAGGGTCCACTGAAGCTTTCTTT. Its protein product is CASLAGSTEAFF.

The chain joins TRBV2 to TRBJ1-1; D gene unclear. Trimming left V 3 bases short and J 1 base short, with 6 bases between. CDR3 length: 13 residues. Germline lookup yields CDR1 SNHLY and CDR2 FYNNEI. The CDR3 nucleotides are TGTGCCAGCAGTGACGGTGGGAACACTGAAGCTTTCTTT. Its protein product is CASSDGGNTEAFF. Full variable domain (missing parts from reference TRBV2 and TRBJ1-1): EPEVTQTPSHQVTQMGQEVILRCVPISNHLYFYWYRQILGQKVEFLVSFYNNEISEKSEIFDDQFSVERPDGSNFTLKIRSTKLEDSAMYFCASSDGGNTEAFFGQGTRLTVV.

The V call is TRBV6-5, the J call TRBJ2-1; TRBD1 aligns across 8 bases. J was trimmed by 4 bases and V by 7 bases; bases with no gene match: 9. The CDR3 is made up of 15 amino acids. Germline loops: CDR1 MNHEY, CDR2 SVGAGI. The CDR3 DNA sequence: TGTGCCAGCAATCCCCAGGGGGCGGCGTACAATGAGCAGTTCTTC. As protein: CASNPQGAAYNEQFF.

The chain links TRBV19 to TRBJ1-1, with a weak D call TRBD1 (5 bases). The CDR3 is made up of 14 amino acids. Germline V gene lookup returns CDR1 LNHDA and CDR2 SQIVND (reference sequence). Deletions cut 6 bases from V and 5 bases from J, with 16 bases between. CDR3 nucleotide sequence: TGTGCCAGTAGGCTTGCAGGGTTGGGGACTGAAGCTTTCTTT. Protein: CASRLAGLGTEAFF.